The text below deals with one TCR beta chain. As for time point: patch test 2, 6 weeks after DPC sensitization. Treatment here: therapeutic diphenylcyclopropenone sensitization with weekly scalp DPC. The entry originates in a study of human T cells and chemical hapten exposure. TCRdb analysed the RACE reads with MiXCR anew, one entry per CDR3 protein. Of about 69,000 distinct CDR3 sequences listed, 10% are singletons. Germline CDR1 and CDR2: SGHRS and YFSETQ. This CDR3 region has 16 residues. Germline trimming cut 0 bases from V and 7 bases from J; bases unmatched to any gene: 10. The gene calls are TRBV5-1 and TRBJ2-1, with 7 bases aligning to TRBD2. This sample comprised whole blood, obtained in connection with sensitization to the hapten diphenylcyclopropenone (DPC). This sequence was found in a woman in her fifties or sixties with alopecia areata. Some clones in this sample may be carry-over from other donors' samples. The CDR3 region is CASSLVLAGELNEQFF. In nucleotides, the CDR3 is TGCGCCAGCAGCTTGGTCTTGGCGGGAGAGTTGAATGAGCAGTTCTTC.